The clone carrying this TCR beta chain was counted a single time. Its target is unknown. This sample stems from a study of cytotoxic CD8 clonotypes in ibrutinib-treated CLL. As for the study in general: Response material was collected after a median approximately 12 months of treatment, range 6 to 36.

Trimming took 5 bases from V and 9 from J, leaving 13 bases between them. CDR1 and CDR2 from the germline V gene are SGHTA and FQGTGA. This CDR3 contains 12 residues. Profiling relied on immunoSEQ multiplex PCR, and the TCRdb table lists in-frame clones only, not all of them. The sample carries about 150,000 clones, 76% recorded once. Study outcomes and limitations: Circulating CD8+ T-cell counts were tracked by baseline clonality, which exceeded that of age-matched healthy donors.

The sequencing here drew on PBMCs, taken after 24 months of ibrutinib treatment. The chain recombines TRBV7-3 with TRBJ1-1, with D tentatively TRBD1 (6 bases). This receptor was taken from a human donor with chronic lymphocytic leukemia. CDR3 sequence: CASSPGGGKAFF. The CDR3 DNA reads as TGTGCCAGCAGCCCCGGGGGCGGCAAAGCTTTCTTT. Looking up the rest from reference TRBV7-3 and TRBJ1-1 gives the full variable domain: GAGVSQTPSNKVTEKGKYVELRCDPISGHTALYWYRQSLGQGPEFLIYFQGTGAADDSGLPNDRFFAVRPEGSVSTLKIQRTERGDSAVYLCASSPGGGKAFFGQGTRLTVV.